A single sample is the source of the 3 T cell receptor beta chains below, sequenced in a study of shared T cell receptors in the human thymus (dated by TCRdb to about 2021). The library was made by the immunoSEQ multiplex PCR assay. In its TCRdb copy, this immuneACCESS table keeps in-frame sequences only and misses some clones. Where compared with another copy, unresolved V genes explain less than half of these, and the others have no known cause. Here the sample has hundreds of thousands of clones; around 95% occur a single time. 0.015% to 0.02% of the sample comes from the top ten. Sequencing used thymocytes. The source is a human donor.

The rearrangement uses TRBV19 and TRBJ2-6; 8 bases are shared with TRBD1. The germline V gene has CDR1 LNHDA and CDR2 SQIVND (reference sequence). V trimming: 3 bases; J trimming: 0 bases; junction bases outside the gene matches: 7. The CDR3 is made up of 18 amino acids. The CDR3: CASSIVGTGTSGANVLTF. The CDR3 nucleotides read TGTGCCAGTAGTATCGTCGGGACAGGAACCTCTGGGGCCAACGTCCTGACTTTC.

The chain has TRBV29-1 and TRBJ2-2; the match to TRBD1 covers 7 bases. Per the germline V gene, CDR1 is SQVTM and CDR2 is ANQGSEA. V lost 4 bases and J lost 5; bases outside the gene matches: 10. The CDR3 has 15 amino acids. The CDR3 bases are TGCAGCGTTGGTACAGGGGCTGGCTGGACCGGGGAGCTGTTTTTT. This translates into CSVGTGAGWTGELFF.

The J gene is TRBJ2-1, the V gene TRBV19; maybe TRBD1 (6 bases). The CDR3 length is 17 residues. CDR1 LNHDA and CDR2 SQIVND come from the germline V gene (reference sequence). The germline V and J ends were trimmed by 4 bases and 7 bases, with 23 bases remaining between them. This CDR3 is CASSSNRAHVYENEQFF. The CDR3 DNA reads as TGTGCCAGTAGTAGTAACAGGGCCCACGTATATGAGAATGAGCAGTTCTTC.